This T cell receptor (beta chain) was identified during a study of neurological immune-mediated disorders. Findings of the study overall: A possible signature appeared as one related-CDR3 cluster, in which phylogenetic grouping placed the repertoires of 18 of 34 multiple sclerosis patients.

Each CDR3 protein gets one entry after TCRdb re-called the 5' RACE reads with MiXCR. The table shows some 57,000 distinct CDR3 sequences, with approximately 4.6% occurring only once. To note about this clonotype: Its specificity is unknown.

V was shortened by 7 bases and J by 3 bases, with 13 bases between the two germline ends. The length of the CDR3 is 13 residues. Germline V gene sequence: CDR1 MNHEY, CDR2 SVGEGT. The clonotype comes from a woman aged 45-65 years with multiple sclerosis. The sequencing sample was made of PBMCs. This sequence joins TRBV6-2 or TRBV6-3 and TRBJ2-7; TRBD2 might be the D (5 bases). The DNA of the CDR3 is TGTGCCAGCAACTCCGGGAAACTCTACGAGCAGTACTTC. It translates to CASNSGKLYEQYF.